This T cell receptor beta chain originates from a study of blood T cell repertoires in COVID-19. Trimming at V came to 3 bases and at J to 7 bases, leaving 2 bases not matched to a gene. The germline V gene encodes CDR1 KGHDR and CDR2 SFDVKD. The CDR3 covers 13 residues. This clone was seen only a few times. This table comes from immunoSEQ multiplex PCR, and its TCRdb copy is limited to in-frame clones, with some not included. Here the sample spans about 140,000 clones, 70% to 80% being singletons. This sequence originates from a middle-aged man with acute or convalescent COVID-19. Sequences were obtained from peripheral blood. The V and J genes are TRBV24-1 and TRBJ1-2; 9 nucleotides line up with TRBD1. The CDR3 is CATSDATGGGYTF. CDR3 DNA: TGTGCCACCAGTGATGCGACAGGGGGTGGCTACACCTTC.